The following is a T cell receptor (beta chain) sequence with its context. In the authors' methods: Scientists estimated how many nucleated cells there were by amplifying reference gene primers. TCRdb keeps only in-frame clones here, not all; method: immunoSEQ multiplex PCR. From that table come the V and J calls and clone size; the DNA was used to work out D and trimming. The sample contains 85,000 to 100,000 clones, about 84% of which appear only once. J was trimmed by 2 bases and V by 6 bases; bases with no gene match: 3. The CDR3 runs 14 residues. Germline V gene sequence: CDR1 MNHEY, CDR2 SVGAGI. These data come from a study of blood T cell repertoires in COVID-19. On the study more broadly: COVID-19 samples collected from the United States, Italy and Spain covered acute and convalescent phases. T cells, B-cell-depleted T cells, or PBMCs supplied cDNA or gDNA.

The sequencing sample was made of peripheral blood. The chain combines TRBV6-5 with TRBJ2-1, with 8 bases identical to TRBD1. This clonotype was obtained from a human donor in a cohort sampled during active COVID-19. The CDR3 loop reads CASSTGQAYNEQFF. Here the CDR3 DNA reads TGTGCCAGCAGCACGGGACAGGCCTACAATGAGCAGTTCTTC.